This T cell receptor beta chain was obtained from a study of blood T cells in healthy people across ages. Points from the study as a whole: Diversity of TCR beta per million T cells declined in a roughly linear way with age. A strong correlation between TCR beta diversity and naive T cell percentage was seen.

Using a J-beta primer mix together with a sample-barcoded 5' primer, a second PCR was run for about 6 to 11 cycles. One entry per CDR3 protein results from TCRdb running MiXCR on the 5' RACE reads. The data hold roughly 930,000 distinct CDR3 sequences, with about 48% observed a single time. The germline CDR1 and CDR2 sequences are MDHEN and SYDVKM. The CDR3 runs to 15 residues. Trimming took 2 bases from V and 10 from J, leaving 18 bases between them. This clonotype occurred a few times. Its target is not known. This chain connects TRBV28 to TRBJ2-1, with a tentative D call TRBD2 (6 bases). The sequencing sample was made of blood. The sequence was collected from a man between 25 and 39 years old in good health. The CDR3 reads CASSLGAGEVDEQFF. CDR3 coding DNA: TGTGCCAGCAGTTTAGGGGCCGGGGAGGTTGACGAGCAGTTCTTC.